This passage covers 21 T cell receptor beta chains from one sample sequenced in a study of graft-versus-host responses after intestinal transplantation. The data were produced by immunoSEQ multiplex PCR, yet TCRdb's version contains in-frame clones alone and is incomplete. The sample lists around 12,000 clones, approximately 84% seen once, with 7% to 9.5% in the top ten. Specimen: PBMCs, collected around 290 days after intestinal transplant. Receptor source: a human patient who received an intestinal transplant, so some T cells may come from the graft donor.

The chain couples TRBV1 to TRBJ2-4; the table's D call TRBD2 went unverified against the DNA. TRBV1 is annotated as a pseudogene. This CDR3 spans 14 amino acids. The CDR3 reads CTSSPRTSIDIQYF. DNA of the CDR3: TGCACCAGCAGCCCCCGGACTAGCATAGACATTCAGTACTTC.

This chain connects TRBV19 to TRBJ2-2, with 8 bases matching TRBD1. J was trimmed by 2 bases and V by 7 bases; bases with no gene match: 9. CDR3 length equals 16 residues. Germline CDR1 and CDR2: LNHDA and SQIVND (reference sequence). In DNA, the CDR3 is TGTGCCAGTACGATGGGGGACAGGCTCAACACCGGGGAGCTGTTTTTT. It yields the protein CASTMGDRLNTGELFF.

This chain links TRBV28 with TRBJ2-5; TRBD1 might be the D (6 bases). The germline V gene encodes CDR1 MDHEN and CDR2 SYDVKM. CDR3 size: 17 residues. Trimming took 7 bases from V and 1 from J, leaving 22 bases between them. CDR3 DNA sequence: TGTGCCAGCACTTCGTCGCTGACAGGCTACGTCCAAGAGACCCAGTACTTC. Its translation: CASTSSLTGYVQETQYF.

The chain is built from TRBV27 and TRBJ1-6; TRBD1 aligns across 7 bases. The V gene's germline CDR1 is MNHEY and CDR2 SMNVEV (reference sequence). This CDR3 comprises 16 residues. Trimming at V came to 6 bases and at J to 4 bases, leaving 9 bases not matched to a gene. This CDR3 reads CASSPGQGGYNSPLHF. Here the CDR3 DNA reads TGTGCCAGCAGCCCGGGGCAGGGGGGATATAATTCACCCCTCCACTTT.

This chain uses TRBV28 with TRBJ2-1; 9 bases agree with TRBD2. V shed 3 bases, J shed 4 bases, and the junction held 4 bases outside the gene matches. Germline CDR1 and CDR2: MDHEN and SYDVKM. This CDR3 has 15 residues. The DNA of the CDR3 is TGTGCCAGCAGTTTGGGTCTAGCGGGATACAATGAGCAGTTCTTC. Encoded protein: CASSLGLAGYNEQFF.

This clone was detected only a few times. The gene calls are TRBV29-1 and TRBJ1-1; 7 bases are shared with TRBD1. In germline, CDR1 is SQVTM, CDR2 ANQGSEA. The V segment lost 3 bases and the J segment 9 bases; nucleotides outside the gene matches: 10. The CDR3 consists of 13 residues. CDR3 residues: CSVDVGQHTQAFF. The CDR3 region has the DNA TGCAGCGTTGATGTGGGACAGCATACCCAAGCTTTCTTT.

CDR3 in amino acids: CASSTGYSYNEQFF. The CDR3 nucleotides read TGTGCCAGTAGTACAGGTTACTCCTACAATGAGCAGTTCTTC. The rearrangement joins TRBV19 to TRBJ2-1; D remains unclear. Germline V gives CDR1 LNHDA, CDR2 SQIVND (reference sequence). V lost 4 bases and J 0 bases, leaving 7 bases between the germline ends. CDR3 length: 14 residues.

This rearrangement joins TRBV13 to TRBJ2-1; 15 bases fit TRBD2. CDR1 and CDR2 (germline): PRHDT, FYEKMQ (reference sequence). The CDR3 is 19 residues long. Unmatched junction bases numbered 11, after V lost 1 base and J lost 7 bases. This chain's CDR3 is CASSLVGGTSGRLGNEQFF. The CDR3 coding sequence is TGTGCCAGCAGCTTAGTAGGGGGGACTAGCGGGAGGCTAGGGAATGAGCAGTTCTTC.

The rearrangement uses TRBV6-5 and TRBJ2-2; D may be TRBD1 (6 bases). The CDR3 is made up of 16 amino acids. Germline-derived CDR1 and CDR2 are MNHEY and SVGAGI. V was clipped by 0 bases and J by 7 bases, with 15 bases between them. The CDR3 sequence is CASSYSGTQFIGELFF. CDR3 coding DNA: TGTGCCAGCAGTTACTCGGGGACACAGTTCATCGGGGAGCTGTTTTTT.

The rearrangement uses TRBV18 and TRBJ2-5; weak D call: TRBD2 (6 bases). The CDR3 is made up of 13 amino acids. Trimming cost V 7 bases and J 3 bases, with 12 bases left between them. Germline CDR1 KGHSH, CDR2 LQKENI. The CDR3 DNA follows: TGTGCCAGCTTAAGGGGAGGAAAAGAGACCCAGTACTTC. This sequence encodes CASLRGGKETQYF.

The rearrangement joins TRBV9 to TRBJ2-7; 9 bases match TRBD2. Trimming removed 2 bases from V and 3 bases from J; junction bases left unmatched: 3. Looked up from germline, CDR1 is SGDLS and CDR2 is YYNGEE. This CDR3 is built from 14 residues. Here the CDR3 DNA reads TGTGCCAGCAGCGTTCTAGCGGGGAGCTACGAGCAGTACTTC. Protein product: CASSVLAGSYEQYF.

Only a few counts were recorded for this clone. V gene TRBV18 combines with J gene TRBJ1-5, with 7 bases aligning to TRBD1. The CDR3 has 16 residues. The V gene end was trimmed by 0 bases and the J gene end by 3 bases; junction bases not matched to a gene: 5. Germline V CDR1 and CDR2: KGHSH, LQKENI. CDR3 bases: TGTGCCAGCTCACCACCCTCACAGGGGCCCAATCAGCCCCAGCATTTT. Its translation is CASSPPSQGPNQPQHF.

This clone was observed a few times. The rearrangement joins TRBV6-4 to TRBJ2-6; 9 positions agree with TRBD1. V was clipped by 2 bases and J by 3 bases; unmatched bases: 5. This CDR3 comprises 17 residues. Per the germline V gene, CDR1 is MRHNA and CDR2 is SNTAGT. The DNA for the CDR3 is TGTGCCAGCAGTGACGGGACAGGGTTTTTTGGGGCCAACGTCCTGACTTTC. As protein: CASSDGTGFFGANVLTF.

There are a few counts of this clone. The CDR3 here is CASSEGGNQPQHF. CDR3 coding DNA: TGTGCCAGCAGTGAGGGGGGCAATCAGCCCCAGCATTTT. The V and J genes are TRBV6-1 and TRBJ1-5; D might be TRBD1 (5 bases). The V gene lost 3 bases and the J gene lost 2 bases, with 5 bases spanning the gap. Germline values: CDR1 MNHNS, CDR2 SASEGT. The CDR3 runs to 13 residues.

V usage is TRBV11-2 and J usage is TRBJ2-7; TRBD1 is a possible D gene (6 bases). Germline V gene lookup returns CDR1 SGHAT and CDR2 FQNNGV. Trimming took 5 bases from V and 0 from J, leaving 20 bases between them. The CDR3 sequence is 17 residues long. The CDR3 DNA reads TGTGCCAGCAGCCAAAACGGATTCCGGGACACCTCCTACGAGCAGTACTTC. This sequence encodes CASSQNGFRDTSYEQYF.

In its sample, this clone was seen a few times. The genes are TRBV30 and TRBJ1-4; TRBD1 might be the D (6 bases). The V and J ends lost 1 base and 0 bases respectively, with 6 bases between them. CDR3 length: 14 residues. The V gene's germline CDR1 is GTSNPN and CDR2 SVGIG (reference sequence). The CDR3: CAWSDRATNEKLFF. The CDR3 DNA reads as TGTGCCTGGAGTGACAGGGCAACTAATGAAAAACTGTTTTTT.

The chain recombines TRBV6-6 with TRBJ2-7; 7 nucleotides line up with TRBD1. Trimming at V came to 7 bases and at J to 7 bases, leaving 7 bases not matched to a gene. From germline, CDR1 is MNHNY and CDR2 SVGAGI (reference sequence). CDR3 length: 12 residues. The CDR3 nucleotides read TGTGCCAGCAAAGAGGGGGCGGAGGAGCAGTACTTC. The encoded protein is CASKEGAEEQYF.

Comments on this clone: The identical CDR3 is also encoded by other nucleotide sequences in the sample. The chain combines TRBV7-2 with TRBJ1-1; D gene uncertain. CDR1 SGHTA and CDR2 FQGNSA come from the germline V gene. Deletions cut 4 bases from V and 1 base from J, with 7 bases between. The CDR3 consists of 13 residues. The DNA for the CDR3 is TGTGCCAGCAGCTACAGCCAGAACACTGAAGCTTTCTTT. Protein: CASSYSQNTEAFF.

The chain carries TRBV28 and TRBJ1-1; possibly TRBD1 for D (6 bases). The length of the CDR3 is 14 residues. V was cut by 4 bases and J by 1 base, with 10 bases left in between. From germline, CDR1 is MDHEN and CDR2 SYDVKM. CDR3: CASSYTGTNTEAFF. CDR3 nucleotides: TGTGCCAGCAGTTACACAGGGACGAACACTGAAGCTTTCTTT. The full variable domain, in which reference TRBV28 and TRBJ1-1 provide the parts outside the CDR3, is DVKVTQSSRYLVKRTGEKVFLECVQDMDHENMFWYRQDPGLGLRLIYFSYDVKMKEKGDIPEGYSVSREKKERFSLILESASTNQTSMYLCASSYTGTNTEAFFGQGTRLTVV.

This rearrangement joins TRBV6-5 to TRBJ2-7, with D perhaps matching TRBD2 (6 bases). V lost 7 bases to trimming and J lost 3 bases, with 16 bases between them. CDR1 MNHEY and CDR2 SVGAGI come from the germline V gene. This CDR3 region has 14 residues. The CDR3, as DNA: TGTGCCAGCACCTCCGGAGGGTCTTTCTACGAGCAGTACTTC. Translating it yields CASTSGGSFYEQYF.

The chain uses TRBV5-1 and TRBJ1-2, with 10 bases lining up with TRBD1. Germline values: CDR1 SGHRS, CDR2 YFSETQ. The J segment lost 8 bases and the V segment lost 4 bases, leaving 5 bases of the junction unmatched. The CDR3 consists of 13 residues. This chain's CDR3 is CASSPGTGVGYTF. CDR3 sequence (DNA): TGCGCCAGCAGCCCCGGGACAGGGGTGGGCTACACCTTC.